The T cell receptor (beta chain) described here comes from a study of blood T cell repertoires in COVID-19. Background on the study: Samples representing acute and convalescent COVID-19 were sourced from the United States, Italy and Spain. The analysed material was cDNA or gDNA that came from T cells, B-cell-depleted T cells, or PBMCs.

Germline V lookup: CDR1 SQVTM, CDR2 ANQGSEA. The V end was cut by 1 base, the J end by 0 bases, with 12 bases between. CDR3 length: 16 amino acids. Original methodology: Reference gene primer amplification in the assay estimated nucleated cell counts. Using immunoSEQ multiplex PCR, the repertoire was profiled, and TCRdb retains in-frame clones only, with some absent. Clone size and the V and J calls come from that table; the DNA yielded D and trimming. Here the sample spans about 330,000 clones, 92% being singletons. The age range of participants was about 18 to 89 years, with residence in some 25 US areas.

The chain joins TRBV29-1 to TRBJ2-2; D remains unclear. The sequenced material came from PBMCs or T cells enriched from blood (not recorded which). The source is a woman aged 25 to 39 who had recovered from COVID-19. CDR3 in amino acids: CSVEVVRHTNTGELFF. The CDR3 bases are TGCAGCGTTGAAGTTGTGAGACACACGAACACCGGGGAGCTGTTTTTT.